This T cell receptor beta chain was found in a study of control samples from healthy donors and cancer patients. This CDR3 region has 14 residues. CDR1 MNHEY and CDR2 SMNVEV come from the germline V gene (reference sequence). Trimming pared 3 bases from V and 6 bases from J, leaving 12 bases between. TCRdb keeps only in-frame clones here, not all; method: immunoSEQ multiplex PCR. The sample carries about 120,000 clones, 88% recorded once. The sequenced sample was blood. V is TRBV27 and J is TRBJ2-1; D is possibly TRBD2 (5 bases). The receptor was derived from a woman aged 70-85 years in good health. The DNA of the CDR3 is TGTGCCAGCAGTTTGAGGGTTGGCGCCAATGAGCAGTTCTTC. This sequence encodes CASSLRVGANEQFF.